This TCR beta chain derives from a study of CD8 T cells in Susac syndrome. The authors negatively isolated CD8+ and CD4+ T cells and FACS-enriched TEMRA cells. The CDR3 length is 16 residues. Trimming removed 4 bases from V and 5 bases from J, with 18 bases in between. Germline CDR1 and CDR2: MNHEY and SVGEGT. Reverse transcription used about 0.5 to 1 ug RNA and random hexamers. TCRdb analysed the immunoSEQ multiplex PCR reads with MiXCR anew, one entry per CDR3 protein. This table holds around 280,000 distinct CDR3 sequences, 70% to 90% found once. Material for sequencing was CD8+ T cells from PBMCs. The clonotype was recovered from a human donor with multiple sclerosis. This chain connects TRBV6-2 or TRBV6-3 to TRBJ2-1; no clear D gene. The CDR3 DNA sequence: TGTGCCAGCAGTTCGCCCAGTTGGGGTAGTGACAATGAGCAGTTCTTC. Its protein is CASSSPSWGSDNEQFF.